Shown below are 10 T cell receptor beta chains from a single sample sequenced in a study of response to subunit inactivated influenza vaccine. In TCRdb, the RT-PCR reads were re-called with MiXCR into one record per CDR3 protein. The table lists about 540,000 distinct CDR3 sequences, roughly a quarter of them singletons, with under 3.5% in the top ten. These data also formed part of another study, on T cells expressing NK-cell markers. This second study notes: UMIs were included in TCR beta cDNA generated by 5'RACE template switching.

The input for sequencing was CD4+ T cells sorted from PBMCs, taken 11 to 12 days after vaccination. The receptors shown here come from a middle-aged man who received an inactivated influenza vaccine.

V usage is TRBV5-4 and J usage is TRBJ1-1; tentatively, D is TRBD1 (5 bases). Trimming left V 1 base short and J 4 bases short, with 14 bases between. The CDR3 totals 15 residues. Germline V gene sequence: CDR1 SGHNT, CDR2 YYREEE (reference sequence). The CDR3 protein is CASSLPGAEGTEAFF. The CDR3 nucleotides are TGTGCCAGCAGCTTGCCCGGGGCGGAGGGCACTGAAGCTTTCTTT.

The CDR3: CASSAYRDSTRLYEQYF. For the CDR3, the DNA is TGTGCCAGCAGCGCGTACCGGGACAGCACGAGGTTATACGAGCAGTACTTC. This chain links TRBV21-1 with TRBJ2-7; no DNA check was done on the table's D call, TRBD1. TRBV21-1 constitutes a pseudogene. CDR3 size: 17 residues.

The V and J genes are TRBV4-3 and TRBJ2-1; TRBD2 matches 9 bases. Germline CDR1 is LGHNA and CDR2 is YSLEER. This CDR3 comprises 17 residues. V lost 0 bases and J lost 4; bases outside the gene matches: 7. The CDR3 DNA is TGCGCCAGCAGCCAAGATGTTGCGGGGGGGGTGTACAATGAGCAGTTCTTC. It specifies CASSQDVAGGVYNEQFF.

This clonotype has just a few counts. This chain joins TRBV12-3 or TRBV12-4 and TRBJ1-2, with a tentative D call TRBD1 (5 bases). CDR3 size: 16 residues. The V and J ends lost 7 bases and 0 bases respectively, with 18 bases between them. Here the CDR3 reads CASKLGGGLTNYGYTF. CDR3 DNA: TGTGCCAGCAAACTCGGGGGAGGACTAACTAACTATGGCTACACCTTC.

This chain uses TRBV29-1 with TRBJ2-3, with 7 bases identical to TRBD1. After removal of 8 bases from V and 0 bases from J, the junction contained 5 bases not matched to a gene. Germline V gene lookup returns CDR1 SQVTM and CDR2 ANQGSEA. The CDR3 extends over 13 amino acids. This CDR3 is CSSSQGSTDTQYF. DNA for the CDR3: TGCAGCTCCTCACAGGGGAGCACAGATACGCAGTATTTT.

The chain recombines TRBV7-9 with TRBJ2-1; no definite D call. The germline CDR1 and CDR2 sequences are SEHNR and FQNEAQ (reference sequence). This CDR3 region has 12 residues. Trimming took 2 bases from V and 12 from J, leaving 11 bases between them. CDR3 loop: CASSLTQSRQFF. The CDR3 nucleotides are TGTGCCAGCAGCTTAACTCAATCGAGGCAGTTCTTC.

This chain uses TRBV5-1 with TRBJ2-3, with 8 bases aligning to TRBD2. Germline V gives CDR1 SGHRS, CDR2 YFSETQ. The junction had 7 bases not matched to a gene; V was cut back by 0 bases and J by 7 bases. The CDR3 loop spans 15 amino acids. The DNA for the CDR3 is TGCGCCAGCAGCTTGGACGATAGCGGGGTAAATACGCAGTATTTT. The encoded protein is CASSLDDSGVNTQYF. Filled out from reference TRBV5-1 and TRBJ2-3, the complete variable domain reads KAGVTQTPRYLIKTRGQQVTLSCSPISGHRSVSWYQQTPGQGLQFLFEYFSETQRNKGNFPGRFSGRQFSNSRSEMNVSTLELGDSALYLCASSLDDSGVNTQYFGPGTRLTVL.

This clonotype was seen a handful of times. The CDR3 here is CSAREQRSNQPQHF. CDR3 DNA sequence: TGCAGTGCTAGAGAACAGAGAAGCAATCAGCCCCAGCATTTT. V usage is TRBV20-1 and J usage is TRBJ1-5; D remains ambiguous. From germline, CDR1 is DFQATT and CDR2 SNEGSKA (reference sequence). The V end lost 0 bases, the J end lost 1 base, and 7 bases lay between the germline ends. This CDR3 has 14 amino acids.

The CDR3 nucleotides read TGTGCCAGCAGTTCTCAGTCGCTTCCCTACTACAATGAGCAGTTCTTC. It encodes CASSSQSLPYYNEQFF. The chain carries TRBV27 and TRBJ2-1; no clear D gene. Germline values: CDR1 MNHEY, CDR2 SMNVEV (reference sequence). This CDR3 region has 16 residues. The V and J ends lost 4 bases and 3 bases respectively, with 16 bases between them.

This chain links TRBV27 with TRBJ2-7, with D possibly being TRBD2 (5 bases). Trimming pared 3 bases from V and 5 bases from J, leaving 14 bases between. This CDR3 comprises 14 residues. Germline CDR1 reads MNHEY; CDR2 reads SMNVEV (reference sequence). Here the CDR3 reads CASSFSSISHEQYF. CDR3 coding DNA: TGTGCCAGCAGTTTCTCTAGCATAAGCCACGAGCAGTACTTC.